A single sample gave rise to the 30 T cell receptor beta chains below, sequenced in a study of beta chain features in type 1 diabetes. The study's findings and limits: Researchers report that Type 1 diabetes patients had moderately but significantly shorter TCRB CDR3s across all four CD4+ subsets.

All of the isolated RNA was reverse transcribed, so expressed TCRB transcripts were sequenced. TCRdb keeps only in-frame clones here, not all; method: immunoSEQ multiplex PCR. The table lists approximately 15,000 clones, more than 70% of them singletons. The antigens for these receptors are not known. The sample was stem cell memory CD4+ T cells from blood. Receptor source: a woman aged 18 to 35 with type 1 diabetes.

The V gene is TRBV27, the J gene TRBJ2-7, with D maybe TRBD2 (6 bases). CDR3 length: 14 amino acids. V was clipped by 3 bases and J by 1 base, with 10 bases between them. CDR1 is MNHEY, CDR2 SMNVEV, per germline (reference sequence). The CDR3, as DNA: TGTGCCAGCAGTTTTCGGCTAGCGTCCTACGAGCAGTACTTC. It is translated as CASSFRLASYEQYF.

This clone turned up a few times. V and J are TRBV18 and TRBJ2-7; TRBD2 matches 7 bases. V was clipped by 6 bases and J by 5 bases; unmatched bases: 7. Germline lookup yields CDR1 KGHSH and CDR2 LQKENI. The CDR3 runs 13 residues. CDR3: CASSSGTKDEQYV. The CDR3 DNA follows: TGTGCCAGCTCCTCCGGGACTAAGGACGAGCAGTACGTC.

This sequence joins TRBV18 and TRBJ2-7; 10 positions match TRBD1. CDR1 is KGHSH and CDR2 is LQKENI in the germline V gene. J lost 3 bases, V lost 4 bases, and 3 bases had no gene match. This CDR3 spans 14 amino acids. CDR3 nucleotide sequence: TGTGCCAGCTCACAGGGACAGGGGCACTACGAGCAGTACTTC. It encodes CASSQGQGHYEQYF.

This chain links TRBV6-6 with TRBJ1-3, with D perhaps matching TRBD1 (5 bases). Trimming removed 7 bases at V and 0 bases at J, with 10 bases between. Germline assignment: CDR1 MNHNY and CDR2 SVGAGI (reference sequence). The CDR3 totals 14 residues. The CDR3 bases are TGTGCCAGCATTTGGCAGGGCTCTGGAAACACCATATATTTT. It is translated as CASIWQGSGNTIYF.

The chain recombines TRBV28 with TRBJ1-4; 7 nucleotides match TRBD1. CDR1 is MDHEN and CDR2 is SYDVKM in the germline V gene. The CDR3 covers 15 residues. V shed 6 bases and J 4 bases; nucleotides not matched to a gene: 8. The CDR3 sequence: CASRGRDRFNEKLFF. CDR3 coding DNA: TGTGCCAGCAGGGGCCGGGACAGATTTAATGAAAAACTGTTTTTT.

For the CDR3, the DNA is TGCGCCAGCAGCTGGGCCGGTCAGGGGTATGAAAAACTGTTTTTT. As protein: CASSWAGQGYEKLFF. The V call is TRBV5-1, the J call TRBJ1-4; tentatively, D is TRBD1 (6 bases). The V gene lost 3 bases and the J gene lost 6 bases, with 15 bases spanning the gap. This CDR3 region has 15 residues. The germline CDR1 and CDR2 sequences are SGHRS and YFSETQ.

The gene calls are TRBV5-1 and TRBJ2-7; 7 nucleotides align to TRBD1. V dropped 4 bases and J dropped 4; count of bases not matched to a gene: 8. Germline V gene sequence: CDR1 SGHRS, CDR2 YFSETQ. This CDR3 spans 14 amino acids. The CDR3 reads CASSVSGTAYEQYF. CDR3 bases: TGCGCCAGCAGCGTTTCCGGGACAGCATACGAGCAGTACTTC.

The chain carries TRBV9 and TRBJ2-7, with D possibly TRBD2 on 5 matching bases. The germline V gene encodes CDR1 SGDLS and CDR2 YYNGEE. Trimming took off 0 bases at V and 4 bases at J, with 11 bases between the two ends. The CDR3 length is 14 residues. CDR3 residues: CASSVESGSYEQYF. The CDR3 DNA reads as TGTGCCAGCAGCGTAGAGAGCGGAAGTTACGAGCAGTACTTC.

This chain uses TRBV29-1 with TRBJ2-5; perhaps TRBD1 as D (6 bases). V was trimmed by 6 bases and J by 5 bases, leaving 16 bases between them. This CDR3 is 13 amino acids long. CDR1 is SQVTM and CDR2 is ANQGSEA in the germline V gene. The CDR3 DNA is TGCAGCGTGGCCTGGGGGCGGATTGAGACCCAGTACTTC. Its translation: CSVAWGRIETQYF.

This chain joins TRBV28 and TRBJ1-1; 7 bases match TRBD1. J gave up 6 bases and V 6 bases, and 4 bases lay outside the gene matches. The CDR3 is made up of 12 amino acids. Per the germline V gene, CDR1 is MDHEN and CDR2 is SYDVKM. CDR3 nucleotide sequence: TGTGCCAGCAGCTCAGGGACAGCTGAAGCTTTCTTT. This gives the protein CASSSGTAEAFF.

The chain couples TRBV5-4 to TRBJ2-1, with TRBD2 matching 7 bases. The CDR3 loop spans 13 amino acids. Germline V gives CDR1 SGHNT, CDR2 YYREEE (reference sequence). V was clipped by 1 base and J by 9 bases; unmatched bases: 4. The CDR3 nucleotides are TGTGCCAGCAGCTTGATGGGGGAGGGTGAGCAGTTCTTC. It is translated as CASSLMGEGEQFF.

The chain combines TRBV6-6 with TRBJ1-5; D may be TRBD1 (5 bases). The CDR3 totals 13 residues. The V end lost 10 bases, the J end lost 3 bases, and 13 bases lay between the germline ends. Germline CDR1 and CDR2: MNHNY and SVGAGI (reference sequence). CDR3 region: CATRQNLNQPQHF. As DNA, the CDR3 is TGTGCCACTCGACAGAACCTCAATCAGCCCCAGCATTTT.

The chain uses TRBV5-1 and TRBJ2-3; D gene uncertain. Trimming took 3 bases from V and 2 from J, leaving 13 bases between them. The germline V gene has CDR1 SGHRS and CDR2 YFSETQ. The CDR3 has 15 amino acids. CDR3 amino acids: CASSWARQTTDTQYF. In DNA, the CDR3 is TGCGCCAGCAGCTGGGCGCGACAAACCACAGATACGCAGTATTTT.

This clone has only a few counts. The chain couples TRBV6-5 to TRBJ2-3, with no clear D. This CDR3 spans 11 amino acids. CDR1 MNHEY and CDR2 SVGAGI come from the germline V gene. The V end lost 11 bases, the J end lost 2 bases, and 8 bases lay between the germline ends. The CDR3 bases are TGTGCCGGGCTCATCACAGATACGCAGTATTTT. Encoded protein: CAGLITDTQYF.

The rearrangement uses TRBV21-1 and TRBJ2-2; no check of the table's D call, TRBD2, against the DNA was made. TRBV21-1 is shown as a pseudogene. This CDR3 has 15 residues. DNA for the CDR3: TGTGCCAGCAGCAAAGTTAGCGGGAGTGCCGGGGAGCTGTTTTTT. This sequence encodes CASSKVSGSAGELFF.

V is TRBV28 and J is TRBJ2-3; the D is unclear. CDR1 is MDHEN, CDR2 SYDVKM, per germline. Trimming shortened V by 6 bases and J by 8 bases, and 12 bases separated the two germline ends. The CDR3 is 12 residues long. This CDR3 reads CASSNPSGTQYF. CDR3 nucleotides: TGTGCCAGCAGCAATCCGTCGGGTACGCAGTATTTT.

V is TRBV2 and J is TRBJ2-7; tentative D call: TRBD1 (6 bases). Trimming took off 7 bases at V and 4 bases at J, with 8 bases between the two ends. CDR1 is SNHLY and CDR2 is FYNNEI in the germline V gene. CDR3 size: 11 residues. CDR3 DNA sequence: TGTGCCAGCATAACAGGGTACGAGCAGTACTTC. Translated: CASITGYEQYF. The full variable domain, in which reference TRBV2 and TRBJ2-7 provide the parts outside the CDR3, is EPEVTQTPSHQVTQMGQEVILRCVPISNHLYFYWYRQILGQKVEFLVSFYNNEISEKSEIFDDQFSVERPDGSNFTLKIRSTKLEDSAMYFCASITGYEQYFGPGTRLTVT.

This clone showed up just a few times. The chain links TRBV5-1 to TRBJ2-5; 8 nucleotides align to TRBD1. The CDR3 runs 15 residues. J gave up 2 bases and V 3 bases, and 6 bases lay outside the gene matches. Germline lookup yields CDR1 SGHRS and CDR2 YFSETQ. CDR3 sequence: CASSSGTGGQETQYF. CDR3 nucleotide sequence: TGCGCCAGCAGCTCGGGGACAGGTGGACAAGAGACCCAGTACTTC.

The rearrangement links TRBV4-1 to TRBJ2-1, with D possibly matching TRBD1 (7 bases). V was trimmed by 5 bases and J by 7 bases, leaving 15 bases between them. Germline V gives CDR1 MGHRA, CDR2 YSYEKL. The CDR3 totals 14 residues. CDR3 loop: CASSIRQGGNEQFF. CDR3 DNA sequence: TGCGCCAGCAGCATCCGACAGGGAGGAAATGAGCAGTTCTTC.

J is TRBJ2-7 and V is TRBV5-1, with D maybe TRBD2 (5 bases). CDR1 and CDR2 (germline): SGHRS, YFSETQ. The length of the CDR3 is 13 residues. V was trimmed by 0 bases and J by 6 bases, leaving 10 bases between them. CDR3 in amino acids: CASSLGRGSEQYV. The CDR3 DNA follows: TGCGCCAGCAGCTTGGGCCGGGGATCCGAGCAGTACGTC.

This clone was recorded once. In DNA form, the CDR3 reads TGTGCCAGCAGTTCTAACACCGGGGGGGAGACCCAGTACTTC. Encoded protein: CASSSNTGGETQYF. The chain employs TRBV6-1 and TRBJ2-5, with TRBD2 matching over 7 bases. The V gene end was trimmed by 5 bases and the J gene end by 5 bases; junction bases not matched to a gene: 8. This CDR3 region has 14 residues. Germline CDR1 and CDR2: MNHNS and SASEGT.

The chain links TRBV5-4 to TRBJ1-2; 8 positions agree with TRBD1. The ends lost 2 bases at V and 4 bases at J; junction bases unmatched: 7. The CDR3 runs to 15 residues. CDR1 is SGHNT, CDR2 YYREEE, per germline (reference sequence). CDR3 DNA: TGTGCCAGCAGCTTTGTGGACAGGGCATCCTATGGCTACACCTTC. The encoded protein is CASSFVDRASYGYTF.

The chain employs TRBV7-9 and TRBJ2-1; TRBD2 matches 9 bases. The CDR3 is 15 amino acids. Losses at the gene ends were 2 bases for V and 10 bases for J; bases not matched to a gene: 9. CDR1 and CDR2 (germline): SEHNR, FQNEAQ (reference sequence). CDR3 DNA sequence: TGTGCCAGCAGCTTAATTCTAGCGGGACCTCGGGAGCAGTTCTTC. This codes for CASSLILAGPREQFF.

The CDR3: CASSFRDRADTQYF. The CDR3 DNA sequence: TGTGCCAGCAGCTTCCGGGACAGGGCAGATACGCAGTATTTT. This chain links TRBV7-6 with TRBJ2-3; TRBD1 aligns across 9 bases. This CDR3 is 14 amino acids long. The germline gives CDR1 SGHVS, CDR2 FNYEAQ. Losses at the gene ends were 3 bases for V and 4 bases for J; bases not matched to a gene: 2. The full variable domain, in which reference TRBV7-6 and TRBJ2-3 provide the parts outside the CDR3, is GAGVSQSPRYKVTKRGQDVALRCDPISGHVSLYWYRQALGQGPEFLTYFNYEAQQDKSGLPNDRFSAERPEGSISTLTIQRTEQRDSAMYRCASSFRDRADTQYFGPGTRLTVL.

The chain links TRBV6-1 to TRBJ1-2; 7 positions match TRBD1. The germline V gene encodes CDR1 MNHNS and CDR2 SASEGT. The CDR3 has 14 residues. Trimming took 4 bases from V and 3 from J; bases not matched to a gene: 5. In nucleotides, the CDR3 is TGTGCCAGCAGTGTAACCGGGACAGACTATGGCTACACCTTC. Translated: CASSVTGTDYGYTF.

The rearrangement uses TRBV5-1 and TRBJ2-1; 8 bases are a match to TRBD2. The V segment lost 0 bases and the J segment 8 bases; nucleotides outside the gene matches: 7. The CDR3 consists of 15 residues. Per the germline V gene, CDR1 is SGHRS and CDR2 is YFSETQ. CDR3 amino acids: CASSLGSGSVYEQFF. CDR3 coding DNA: TGCGCCAGCAGCTTGGGCAGCGGGAGTGTGTATGAGCAGTTCTTC. Variable domain in full (rest from reference TRBV5-1 and TRBJ2-1): KAGVTQTPRYLIKTRGQQVTLSCSPISGHRSVSWYQQTPGQGLQFLFEYFSETQRNKGNFPGRFSGRQFSNSRSEMNVSTLELGDSALYLCASSLGSGSVYEQFFGPGTRLTVL.

This clone was seen just once. The chain joins TRBV19 to TRBJ1-3, with 9 bases matching TRBD1. Germline V lookup: CDR1 LNHDA, CDR2 SQIVND (reference sequence). CDR3 length equals 14 residues. V trimming: 4 bases; J trimming: 8 bases; junction bases outside the gene matches: 6. CDR3 coding DNA: TGTGCCAGTAGTACCCCGGACAGGGGTGACACCATATATTTT. Encoded protein: CASSTPDRGDTIYF. Variable domain in full (rest from reference TRBV19 and TRBJ1-3): DGGITQSPKYLFRKEGQNVTLSCEQNLNHDAMYWYRQDPGQGLRLIYYSQIVNDFQKGDIAEGYSVSREKKESFPLTVTSAQKNPTAFYLCASSTPDRGDTIYFGEGSWLTVV.

This chain joins TRBV11-2 and TRBJ1-2; D may be TRBD1 (6 bases). Looked up from germline, CDR1 is SGHAT and CDR2 is FQNNGV. This CDR3 spans 16 amino acids. The V gene lost 2 bases and the J gene lost 4 bases, with 17 bases spanning the gap. CDR3 protein: CASSLSPTGTSYGYTF. CDR3 nucleotide sequence: TGTGCCAGCAGCTTAAGTCCGACAGGAACTAGCTATGGCTACACCTTC.

The chain combines TRBV7-2 with TRBJ2-1; D might be TRBD2 (6 bases). Germline V gene sequence: CDR1 SGHTA, CDR2 FQGNSA. The germline V and J ends were trimmed by 1 base and 8 bases, with 15 bases remaining between them. CDR3 length: 15 residues. Written as DNA, the CDR3 is TGTGCCAGCAGCTTAGGACTAGTAATACGGGATGAGCAGTTCTTC. Translated: CASSLGLVIRDEQFF.

The J gene is TRBJ2-1, the V gene TRBV4-1; the D is unclear. This CDR3 is 13 amino acids long. The germline CDR1 and CDR2 sequences are MGHRA and YSYEKL. V lost 1 base and J 7 bases, leaving 8 bases between the germline ends. The CDR3 loop is CASSQVLGNEQFF. As DNA, the CDR3 is TGCGCCAGCAGCCAAGTACTCGGGAATGAGCAGTTCTTC.